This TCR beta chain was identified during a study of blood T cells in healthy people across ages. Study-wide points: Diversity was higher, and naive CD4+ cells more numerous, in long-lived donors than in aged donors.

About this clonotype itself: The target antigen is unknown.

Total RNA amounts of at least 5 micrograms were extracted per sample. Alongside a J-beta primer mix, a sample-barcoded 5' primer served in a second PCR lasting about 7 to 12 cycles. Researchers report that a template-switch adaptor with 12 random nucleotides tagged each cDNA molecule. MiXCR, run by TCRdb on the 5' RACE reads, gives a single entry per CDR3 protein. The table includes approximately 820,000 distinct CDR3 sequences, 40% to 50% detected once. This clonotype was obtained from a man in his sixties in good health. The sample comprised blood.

For the CDR3, the DNA is TGTGCCAGCAGCTTAAGGGGACAGGGGACTACAGATACGCAGTATTTT. Translating gives CASSLRGQGTTDTQYF. This chain links TRBV7-3 with TRBJ2-3, with TRBD1 matching over 10 bases. V dropped 1 base and J dropped 3; count of bases not matched to a gene: 4. The V gene's germline CDR1 is SGHTA and CDR2 FQGTGA. This CDR3 region has 16 residues.